This TCR beta chain was identified in a study of T cell responses to AZD1222 COVID-19 vaccine. Study in general: Some second doses came at about 4 weeks and others at about 12 weeks; these were pooled. Study results and limitations: Researchers took repertoire samples only after the peak T cell response had come. White British people made up most donors, females outnumbered males, and clonal diversity was possibly underestimated.

Looked up from germline, CDR1 is LGHNA and CDR2 is YNFKEQ. The CDR3 is made up of 16 amino acids. The germline V and J ends were trimmed by 2 bases and 0 bases, with 11 bases remaining between them. This clone was found a few times. The antigen is undetermined. TCRdb's table, derived via immunoSEQ multiplex PCR, lists solely in-frame clones and lacks some. The sample contains around 80,000 clones, roughly 88% of which appear only once. The specimen comprised peripheral blood, sampled on day 0 of AZD1222 vaccination. This chain links TRBV4-2 with TRBJ2-4; D may be TRBD1 (5 bases). This TCR was sampled from an adult in good health. Here the CDR3 reads CASSQSRDLAKNIQYF. The CDR3 DNA follows: TGTGCCAGCAGCCAAAGCAGGGATCTAGCCAAAAACATTCAGTACTTC.